This T cell receptor beta chain was profiled in a study of OX40 agonist ivuxolimab in advanced cancers. Trimming cost V 0 bases and J 4 bases, with 8 bases left between them. Germline CDR1 SGHRS, CDR2 YFSETQ. The CDR3 sequence is 15 residues long. Using immunoSEQ multiplex PCR, the repertoire was profiled, and TCRdb retains in-frame clones only, with some absent. The sample contains some 16,000 clones, about four fifths of which appear only once. The chain employs TRBV5-1 and TRBJ2-6, with D unclear. The sample in question was CD4+ or CD8+ T cells sorted from blood, obtained in a trial of the OX40 agonist ivuxolimab. The receptor was derived from an adult with an advanced solid tumor such as melanoma, head and neck, liver or kidney cancer. The CDR3 DNA is TGCGCCAGCAGCTTGGAAACACCAGGGGCCAACGTCCTGACTTTC. It yields the protein CASSLETPGANVLTF. Drawing the rest from reference TRBV5-1 and TRBJ2-6, the complete variable domain is KAGVTQTPRYLIKTRGQQVTLSCSPISGHRSVSWYQQTPGQGLQFLFEYFSETQRNKGNFPGRFSGRQFSNSRSEMNVSTLELGDSALYLCASSLETPGANVLTFGAGSRLTVL.